The 25 T cell receptor beta chains presented below share a single source sample, sequenced in a study of T cells expressing NK-cell markers. Using the 5' RACE reads, TCRdb records one entry per CDR3 protein without DNA. This repertoire comprises over 150,000 distinct CDR3 sequences; its ten largest clones make up 20%. The sample comprised blood T cells: a sorted CD56 or NKG2C T cell subset, CD4+ or CD8+ T cells, or bulk PBMC T cells (not recorded which). Source of these receptors: a man aged 18 to 69 in good health.

V and J are TRBV7-2 and TRBJ2-2. In germline, CDR1 is SGHTA, CDR2 FQGNSA. CDR3 length: 13 residues. This chain's CDR3 is CASSLHLTGELFF.

The chain recombines TRBV10-3 with TRBJ1-5; TCRdb selects TRBD1, and the lack of DNA leaves this call unchecked. Germline V gives CDR1 ENHRY, CDR2 SYGVKD. CDR3 length: 18 amino acids. Here the CDR3 reads CAISESPFTGNSNQPQHF.

The chain has TRBV2 and TRBJ1-3. CDR1 SNHLY and CDR2 FYNNEI come from the germline V gene. This CDR3 is built from 12 residues. The CDR3 region is CASILSGNTIYF.

The rearrangement links TRBV5-1 to TRBJ2-7; TCRdb selects TRBD1, and the lack of DNA leaves this call unchecked. Germline CDR1 and CDR2: SGHRS and YFSETQ. The CDR3 has 15 residues. This chain's CDR3 is CASSFSGQGTYEQYF.

This chain uses TRBV28 with TRBJ1-1; the TCRdb D gene call, TRBD1, has no DNA to confirm it. Germline CDR1 is MDHEN and CDR2 is SYDVKM. CDR3 length: 11 amino acids. This chain's CDR3 is CASSSRGDAFF. Filled out from reference TRBV28 and TRBJ1-1, the complete variable domain reads DVKVTQSSRYLVKRTGEKVFLECVQDMDHENMFWYRQDPGLGLRLIYFSYDVKMKEKGDIPEGYSVSREKKERFSLILESASTNQTSMYLCASSSRGDAFFGQGTRLTVV.

The J gene is TRBJ2-5, the V gene TRBV7-9; TCRdb's assignment of TRBD1 cannot be checked, as there is no DNA. The germline V gene encodes CDR1 SEHNR and CDR2 FQNEAQ (reference sequence). The CDR3 sequence is 15 residues long. The CDR3 here is CASTPGVSPGKTQYF.

V is TRBV27 and J is TRBJ1-2; the TCRdb call, TRBD1, lacks DNA for checking. The germline V gene encodes CDR1 MNHEY and CDR2 SMNVEV (reference sequence). CDR3 length: 16 amino acids. CDR3 region: CASSPTDRMLNYGYTF.

The J gene is TRBJ1-6, the V gene TRBV27; TCRdb reports TRBD1, a call that lacks DNA to check it against. CDR3 length: 14 residues. CDR1 MNHEY and CDR2 SMNVEV come from the germline V gene (reference sequence). The CDR3 loop is CASSLFDSNSPLHF.

The genes are TRBV7-3 and TRBJ2-1; TCRdb calls TRBD1, which cannot be checked without DNA. This CDR3 contains 14 residues. Per the germline V gene, CDR1 is SGHTA and CDR2 is FQGTGA. The CDR3: CASSSGQGRNEQFF.

This chain links TRBV20-1 with TRBJ1-2; the D gene TCRdb calls, TRBD1, cannot be checked with no DNA. The CDR3 sequence is 12 residues long. Germline CDR1 DFQATT, CDR2 SNEGSKA (reference sequence). This CDR3 reads CSAVTGGFGYTF.

This chain links TRBV7-9 with TRBJ1-1; there is no DNA to check the TCRdb D call of TRBD1. CDR1 is SEHNR, CDR2 FQNEAQ, per germline (reference sequence). The CDR3 sequence is 15 residues long. This CDR3 reads CASRLNTGVNTEAFF.

The CDR3 spells CSATTGTGYNEQFF. The chain uses TRBV20-1 and TRBJ2-1; TCRdb's assignment of TRBD1 cannot be checked, as there is no DNA. The CDR3 is made up of 14 amino acids. Germline V lookup: CDR1 DFQATT, CDR2 SNEGSKA (reference sequence).

The chain combines TRBV21-1 with TRBJ2-3; TCRdb lists TRBD1, though no DNA is available to test this call. TRBV21-1 has pseudogene status. The CDR3 extends over 17 amino acids. This CDR3 reads CASPLLPGQSSTDTQYF.

This chain links TRBV13 with TRBJ2-7; TCRdb gives TRBD1 as the D gene, but with no DNA this cannot be confirmed. Germline lookup yields CDR1 PRHDT and CDR2 FYEKMQ (reference sequence). The CDR3 is 14 residues long. CDR3: CASSFRGRLYEQYF.

V gene TRBV2 combines with J gene TRBJ2-7; TCRdb gives TRBD2 as the D gene, but with no DNA this cannot be confirmed. Germline loops: CDR1 SNHLY, CDR2 FYNNEI. This CDR3 contains 15 residues. CDR3: CASSETGTVSYEQYF.

The V call is TRBV2, the J call TRBJ2-2; lacking DNA, the TRBD1 call made by TCRdb goes unchecked. CDR1 is SNHLY, CDR2 FYNNEI, per germline. The CDR3 runs to 14 residues. CDR3 sequence reads: CASKTGHTGELFFF.

The rearrangement joins TRBV6-6 to TRBJ2-1; TCRdb's assignment of TRBD1 cannot be checked, as there is no DNA. Germline lookup yields CDR1 MNHNY and CDR2 SVGAGI (reference sequence). The CDR3 has 14 amino acids. The CDR3 sequence: CASSRGGPYNEQFF.

This chain joins TRBV6-5 and TRBJ2-5; TCRdb's assignment of TRBD1 cannot be checked, as there is no DNA. Germline V gene sequence: CDR1 MNHEY, CDR2 SVGAGI. This CDR3 has 15 amino acids. CDR3 residues: CASSYRGISQETQYF.

The chain recombines TRBV11-2 with TRBJ2-7. The CDR3 runs to 15 residues. The germline V gene has CDR1 SGHAT and CDR2 FQNNGV. The CDR3 sequence is CASSFRGRTADEQYF. Based on the CDR3 plus reference TRBV11-2 and TRBJ2-7, the full variable domain is EAGVAQSPRYKIIEKRQSVAFWCNPISGHATLYWYQQILGQGPKLLIQFQNNGVVDDSQLPKDRFSAERLKGVDSTLKIQPAKLEDSAVYLCASSFRGRTADEQYFGPGTRLTVT.

The rearrangement uses TRBV12-3 or TRBV12-4 and TRBJ2-1; there is no DNA to check the TCRdb D call of TRBD1. This CDR3 comprises 13 residues. The CDR3 here is CASTPDRPNEQFF.

This chain connects TRBV27 to TRBJ2-7; the D gene TCRdb calls, TRBD1, cannot be checked with no DNA. This CDR3 comprises 13 residues. CDR1 is MNHEY, CDR2 SMNVEV, per germline (reference sequence). This CDR3 is CASSLEGSSEQYF.

V and J are TRBV5-1 and TRBJ2-7; the D call of TRBD1 rests on TCRdb alone, since no DNA is present to check it. Germline V lookup: CDR1 SGHRS, CDR2 YFSETQ. This CDR3 spans 19 amino acids. CDR3 region: CASSLLGTPRVPLLGEQYF.

The chain carries TRBV27 and TRBJ2-1; TCRdb lists TRBD1, though no DNA is available to test this call. The CDR3 is 14 amino acids. Per the germline V gene, CDR1 is MNHEY and CDR2 is SMNVEV (reference sequence). The CDR3 here is CASSKDRGYNEQFF.

This rearrangement joins TRBV12-3 or TRBV12-4 to TRBJ1-2. This CDR3 spans 15 amino acids. Here the CDR3 reads CASSLGDGSPKGYTF.

V gene TRBV7-9 combines with J gene TRBJ2-7; TCRdb lists TRBD1, though no DNA is available to test this call. This CDR3 comprises 13 residues. The germline CDR1 and CDR2 sequences are SEHNR and FQNEAQ (reference sequence). CDR3 residues: CASSPARAYEQYF. The full variable domain, with the rest looked up from reference TRBV7-9 and TRBJ2-7, is DTGVSQNPRHKITKRGQNVTFRCDPISEHNRLYWYRQTLGQGPEFLTYFQNEAQLEKSRLLSDRFSAERPKGSFSTLEIQRTEQGDSAMYLCASSPARAYEQYFGPGTRLTVT.